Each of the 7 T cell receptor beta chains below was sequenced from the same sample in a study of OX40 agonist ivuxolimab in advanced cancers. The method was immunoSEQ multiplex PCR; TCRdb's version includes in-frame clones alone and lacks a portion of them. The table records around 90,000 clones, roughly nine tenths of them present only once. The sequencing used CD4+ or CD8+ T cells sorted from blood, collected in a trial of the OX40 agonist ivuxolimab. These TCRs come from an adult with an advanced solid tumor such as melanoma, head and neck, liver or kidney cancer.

CDR3 sequence reads: CASSEPWTSGSQYF. The CDR3 coding sequence is TGCGCCAGCAGTGAGCCGTGGACTAGCGGGAGCCAGTACTTC. The chain uses TRBV10-2 and TRBJ2-7, with 13 bases aligning to TRBD2. CDR1 is WSHSY and CDR2 is SAAADI in the germline V gene. The V segment lost 2 bases and the J segment 10 bases; nucleotides outside the gene matches: 5. This CDR3 is 14 amino acids long.

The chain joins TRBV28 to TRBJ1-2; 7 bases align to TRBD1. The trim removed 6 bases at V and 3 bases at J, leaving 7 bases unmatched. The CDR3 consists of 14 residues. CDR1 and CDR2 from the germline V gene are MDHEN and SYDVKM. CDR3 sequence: CASRTTGVDYGYTF. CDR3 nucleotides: TGTGCCAGCAGAACTACAGGGGTGGACTATGGCTACACCTTC.

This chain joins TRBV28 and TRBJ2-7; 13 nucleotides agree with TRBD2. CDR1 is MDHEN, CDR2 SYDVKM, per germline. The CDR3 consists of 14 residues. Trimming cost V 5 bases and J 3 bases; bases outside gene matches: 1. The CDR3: CASSGLAGVYEQYF. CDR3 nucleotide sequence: TGTGCCAGCAGTGGACTAGCGGGAGTCTACGAGCAGTACTTC.

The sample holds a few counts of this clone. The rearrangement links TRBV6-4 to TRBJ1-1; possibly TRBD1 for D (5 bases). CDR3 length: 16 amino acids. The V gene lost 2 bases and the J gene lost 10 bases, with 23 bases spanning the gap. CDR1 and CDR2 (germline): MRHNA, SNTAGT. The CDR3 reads CASSDPGGTSGVGAFF. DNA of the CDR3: TGTGCCAGCAGTGACCCAGGTGGGACCTCGGGAGTAGGAGCTTTCTTT.

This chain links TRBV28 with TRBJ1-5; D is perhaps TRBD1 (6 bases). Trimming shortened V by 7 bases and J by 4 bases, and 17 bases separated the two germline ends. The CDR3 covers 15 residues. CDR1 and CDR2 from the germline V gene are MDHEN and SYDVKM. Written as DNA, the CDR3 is TGTGCCAGCACCCTACTACAGGGCCGAAATCAGCCCCAGCATTTT. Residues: CASTLLQGRNQPQHF.

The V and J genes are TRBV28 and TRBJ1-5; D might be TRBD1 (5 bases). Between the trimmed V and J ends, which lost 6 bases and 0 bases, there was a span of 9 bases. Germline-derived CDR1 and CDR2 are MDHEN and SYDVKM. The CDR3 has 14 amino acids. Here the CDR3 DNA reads TGTGCCAGCAGGGGACCGATTAGCAATCAGCCCCAGCATTTT. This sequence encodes CASRGPISNQPQHF.

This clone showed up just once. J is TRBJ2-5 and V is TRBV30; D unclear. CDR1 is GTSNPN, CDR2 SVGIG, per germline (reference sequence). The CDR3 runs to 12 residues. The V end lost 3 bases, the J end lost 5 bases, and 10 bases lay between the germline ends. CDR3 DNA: TGTGCCTGGAGCCTAATTGGGGAGACCCAGTACTTC. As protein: CAWSLIGETQYF.